What follows are 21 T cell receptor beta chains derived from one specimen sequenced in a study of cytomegalovirus exposure and HLA in healthy donors. Vbeta (60) and Jbeta (13) primers were used in the PCR. The data were produced by immunoSEQ multiplex PCR, yet TCRdb's version contains in-frame clones alone and is incomplete. The table includes over 200,000 clones, approximately 79% detected once. The sequenced sample was PBMCs. The receptors were gathered from a male donor in good health and CMV-seronegative.

The CDR3 nucleotides read TGTGCCAGCAGTTTAACTCCTGGGCCTGCTGGGGCCAACGTCCTGACTTTC. Translated: CASSLTPGPAGANVLTF. The gene calls are TRBV28 and TRBJ2-6, with unresolved D. The CDR3 spans 17 residues. CDR1 MDHEN and CDR2 SYDVKM come from the germline V gene. The germline V and J ends were trimmed by 2 bases and 2 bases, with 13 bases remaining between them.

This chain joins TRBV29-1 and TRBJ2-7, with D maybe TRBD2 (5 bases). The V gene lost 1 base and the J gene lost 9 bases, with 13 bases spanning the gap. The CDR3 is 12 residues long. In germline, CDR1 is SQVTM, CDR2 ANQGSEA. The CDR3 bases are TGCAGCGTTGAAGCCGGGCGGGCGGGGCAGTACTTC. Protein: CSVEAGRAGQYF.

This clone appeared a single time. V gene TRBV7-3 combines with J gene TRBJ2-3; perhaps TRBD1 as D (5 bases). V was pared by 3 bases and J by 7 bases, with 11 bases between. From germline, CDR1 is SGHTA and CDR2 FQGTGA. CDR3 length equals 13 residues. CDR3 DNA sequence: TGTGCCAGCAGCTTGTTCACAGGCCATACGCAGTATTTT. Amino acid sequence: CASSLFTGHTQYF.

The chain joins TRBV28 to TRBJ1-5; D gene ambiguous. Germline V gene data show CDR1 as MDHEN and CDR2 as SYDVKM. The CDR3 is 13 residues long. V gave up 2 bases and J gave up 5 bases, with 7 bases separating them. The CDR3 sequence is CASSLPYDQPQHF. The CDR3 bases are TGTGCCAGCAGTTTACCCTACGATCAGCCCCAGCATTTT. Full variable domain (rest looked up from reference TRBV28 and TRBJ1-5): DVKVTQSSRYLVKRTGEKVFLECVQDMDHENMFWYRQDPGLGLRLIYFSYDVKMKEKGDIPEGYSVSREKKERFSLILESASTNQTSMYLCASSLPYDQPQHFGDGTRLSIL.

The count of this clone is one. The gene calls are TRBV7-9 and TRBJ2-7, with D possibly being TRBD1 (5 bases). V lost 5 bases and J 3 bases, leaving 11 bases between the germline ends. The CDR3 has 13 amino acids. Germline CDR1 SEHNR, CDR2 FQNEAQ (reference sequence). The CDR3 region has the DNA TGTGCCAGCAGCACCCGACAGTACTACGAGCAGTACTTC. Protein: CASSTRQYYEQYF.

The V gene is TRBV27, the J gene TRBJ2-5, with D tentatively TRBD1 (5 bases). The closer fit of TRBJ2-7 to the DNA end suggests the J call may be wrong. The CDR3 spans 13 residues. CDR1 is MNHEY, CDR2 SMNVEV, per germline (reference sequence). The CDR3 region has the DNA TGTGCCAGCAGTTTAGGGGCGTCCTACGAGCAGTACTTC. It encodes CASSLGASYEQYF.

The gene calls are TRBV6-1 and TRBJ1-2, with D perhaps matching TRBD1 (6 bases). CDR3 length equals 16 residues. Germline-derived CDR1 and CDR2 are MNHNS and SASEGT. V lost 0 bases and J 0 bases, leaving 11 bases between the germline ends. CDR3 coding DNA: TGTGCCAGCAGTGAAGCGCGGGGGCCAGCTAACTATGGCTACACCTTC. Amino acids: CASSEARGPANYGYTF.

This clone was detected many times. CDR3 in amino acids: CASSDPGLNSNQPQHF. As DNA, the CDR3 is TGTGCCAGCAGTGATCCGGGACTTAATAGCAATCAGCCCCAGCATTTT. The chain recombines TRBV2 with TRBJ1-5; D perhaps matches TRBD1 (5 bases). V lost 3 bases and J lost 0, with 12 bases in between. Germline loops: CDR1 SNHLY, CDR2 FYNNEI. The length of the CDR3 is 16 residues.

The genes are TRBV30 and TRBJ1-2, with TRBD1 identical over 10 bases. The V segment lost 3 bases and the J segment 4 bases; nucleotides outside the gene matches: 2. Germline V gives CDR1 GTSNPN, CDR2 SVGIG (reference sequence). The CDR3 runs to 13 residues. The CDR3 here is CAWRGQGRYGYTF. CDR3 in DNA: TGTGCCTGGAGGGGACAGGGGCGCTATGGCTACACCTTC.

This chain joins TRBV7-9 and TRBJ2-1; D is uncertain. The germline gives CDR1 SEHNR, CDR2 FQNEAQ (reference sequence). The CDR3 has 14 amino acids. Trimming pared 3 bases from V and 9 bases from J, leaving 15 bases between. This CDR3 is CASSFPARFGEQFF. The CDR3 nucleotides are TGTGCCAGCAGCTTCCCCGCCAGGTTTGGTGAGCAGTTCTTC.

The genes are TRBV27 and TRBJ2-7; D remains ambiguous. There are 14 residues in the CDR3. CDR1 is MNHEY and CDR2 is SMNVEV in the germline V gene (reference sequence). The germline V and J ends were trimmed by 2 bases and 3 bases, with 11 bases remaining between them. The CDR3 sequence: CASSLGAGLYEQYF. The CDR3 DNA reads as TGTGCCAGCAGTTTAGGTGCAGGTCTCTACGAGCAGTACTTC.

This clone was observed a handful of times. This chain uses TRBV19 with TRBJ1-1; D is unresolved. The CDR3 sequence is 16 residues long. CDR1 and CDR2 (germline): LNHDA, SQIVND (reference sequence). V lost 1 base and J 3 bases, leaving 15 bases between the germline ends. This CDR3 reads CASSIGGGLSYTEAFF. CDR3 DNA sequence: TGTGCCAGTAGTATAGGTGGCGGACTTAGTTACACTGAAGCTTTCTTT.

This clone is a singleton in its sample. The chain carries TRBV7-3 and TRBJ2-7; perhaps TRBD2 as D (6 bases). Trimming cost V 1 base and J 6 bases, with 22 bases left between them. This CDR3 has 17 amino acids. Germline V gives CDR1 SGHTA, CDR2 FQGTGA. The CDR3 spells CASSLKDGTAVGFEQYF. The CDR3 nucleotides read TGTGCCAGCAGCTTAAAGGACGGGACTGCGGTAGGTTTCGAGCAGTACTTC.

This clone came up a few times. The DNA of the CDR3 is TGTGCCAGCAGCCGGACAGCAGCAACTAATGAAAAACTGTTTTTT. It specifies CASSRTAATNEKLFF. The chain links TRBV28 to TRBJ1-4; TRBD1 is a possible D gene (6 bases). This CDR3 has 15 amino acids. Germline lookup yields CDR1 MDHEN and CDR2 SYDVKM. The V and J ends lost 6 bases and 0 bases respectively, with 11 bases between them.

J is TRBJ2-7 and V is TRBV4-1; either TRBD1 or TRBD2 may supply D (9 bases each). The CDR3 totals 18 residues. V lost 4 bases and J 3 bases, leaving 25 bases between the germline ends. CDR1 and CDR2 (germline): MGHRA, YSYEKL. The CDR3 loop reads CASSLDRGNAGGYYEQYF. The CDR3, as DNA: TGCGCCAGCAGCCTAGACAGGGGGAACGCGGGGGGGTACTACGAGCAGTACTTC.

The genes are TRBV5-5 and TRBJ1-4; D perhaps matches TRBD1 (6 bases). The CDR3 loop spans 17 amino acids. Germline lookup yields CDR1 SGHKS and CDR2 YYEKEE (reference sequence). The ends were cut back, 4 bases at V and 5 bases at J, with 21 bases in the middle. The chain's CDR3 is CASSPISTTGRNEKLFF. The CDR3 region has the DNA TGTGCCAGCAGCCCGATATCAACGACAGGCCGAAATGAAAAACTGTTTTTT.

The chain couples TRBV7-2 to TRBJ1-1; possible D gene TRBD1, 6 bases. V dropped 5 bases and J dropped 7 bases, with 17 bases sitting between them. From germline, CDR1 is SGHTA and CDR2 FQGNSA. The CDR3 length is 14 residues. This CDR3 reads CASSAYLQGIEAFF. CDR3 nucleotides: TGTGCCAGCAGCGCCTACCTACAGGGTATTGAAGCTTTCTTT.

The chain links TRBV19 to TRBJ2-5, with a tentative D call TRBD1 (5 bases). This CDR3 comprises 13 residues. The ends were cut back, 4 bases at V and 1 base at J, with 7 bases in the middle. CDR1 and CDR2 from the germline V gene are LNHDA and SQIVND (reference sequence). The CDR3 sequence is CASSSDSQETQYF. The CDR3, as DNA: TGTGCCAGTAGTAGTGACAGCCAAGAGACCCAGTACTTC.

The chain has TRBV7-2 and TRBJ1-5; the D is unclear. CDR3 length: 14 amino acids. Looked up from germline, CDR1 is SGHTA and CDR2 is FQGNSA. V shed 5 bases and J shed 3 bases, with 11 bases lying between them. CDR3 bases: TGTGCCAGCAGCCCTGACAAATACAATCAGCCCCAGCATTTT. It is translated as CASSPDKYNQPQHF.

There are a few counts of this clone. The chain uses TRBV25-1 and TRBJ1-2; D gene ambiguous. V lost 4 bases and J 6 bases, leaving 18 bases between the germline ends. There are 15 residues in the CDR3. In germline, CDR1 is MGHDK, CDR2 SYGVNS. The CDR3 region is CASSGQWGGENGYTF. The CDR3 nucleotides are TGTGCCAGCAGTGGTCAATGGGGTGGGGAGAATGGCTACACCTTC.

This sequence joins TRBV6-1 and TRBJ2-7, with TRBD1 matching 11 bases. The germline gives CDR1 MNHNS, CDR2 SASEGT. V shed 7 bases and J 5 bases; nucleotides not matched to a gene: 4. This CDR3 has 13 residues. CDR3 sequence (DNA): TGTGCCAGCACCCGGACAGGGGGCGACGAGCAGTACTTC. Translating it yields CASTRTGGDEQYF.